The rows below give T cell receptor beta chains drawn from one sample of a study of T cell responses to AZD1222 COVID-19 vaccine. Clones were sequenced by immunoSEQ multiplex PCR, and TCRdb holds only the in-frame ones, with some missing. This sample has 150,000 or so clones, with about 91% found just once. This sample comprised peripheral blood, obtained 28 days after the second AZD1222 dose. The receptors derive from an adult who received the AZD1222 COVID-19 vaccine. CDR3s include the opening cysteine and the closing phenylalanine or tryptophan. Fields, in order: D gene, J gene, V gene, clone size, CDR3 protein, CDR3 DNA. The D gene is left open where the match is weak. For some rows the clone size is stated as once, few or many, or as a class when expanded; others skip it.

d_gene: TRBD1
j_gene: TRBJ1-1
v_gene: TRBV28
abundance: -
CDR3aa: CASSLAAGGTEAFF
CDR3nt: TGTGCCAGCAGTTTAGCGGCAGGGGGGACTGAAGCTTTCTTT

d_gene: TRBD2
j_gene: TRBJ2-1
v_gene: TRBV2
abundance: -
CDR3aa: CASRVRSGVDEQFF
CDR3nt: TGTGCCAGCAGAGTTAGAAGCGGGGTCGATGAGCAGTTCTTC

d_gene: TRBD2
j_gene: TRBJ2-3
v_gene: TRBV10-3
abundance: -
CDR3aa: CAIGGTSGRKAGTDTQYF
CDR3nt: TGTGCCATCGGTGGGACTAGCGGGAGGAAGGCTGGCACAGATACGCAGTATTTT

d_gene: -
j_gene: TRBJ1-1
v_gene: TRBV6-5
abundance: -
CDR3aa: CASSYWKRMNTEAFF
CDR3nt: TGTGCCAGCAGTTACTGGAAACGGATGAACACTGAAGCTTTCTTT

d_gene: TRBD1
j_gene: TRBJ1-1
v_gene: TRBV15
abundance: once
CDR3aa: CATSRGQGASTEAFF
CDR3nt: TGTGCCACCAGCAGAGGGCAGGGGGCTAGCACTGAAGCTTTCTTT

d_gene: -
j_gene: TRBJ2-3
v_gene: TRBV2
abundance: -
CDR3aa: CASRIGPTDTQYF
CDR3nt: TGTGCCAGCAGGATTGGGCCCACAGATACGCAGTATTTT

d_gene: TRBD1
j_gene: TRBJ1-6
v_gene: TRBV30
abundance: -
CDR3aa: CAWKSGQGYSPLHF
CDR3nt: TGTGCCTGGAAATCGGGACAGGGCTATTCACCCCTCCACTTT

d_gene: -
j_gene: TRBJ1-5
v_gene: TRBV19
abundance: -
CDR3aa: CASSIDGGISVYQPQHF
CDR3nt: TGTGCCAGTAGTATAGACGGGGGAATCTCTGTCTATCAGCCCCAGCATTTT

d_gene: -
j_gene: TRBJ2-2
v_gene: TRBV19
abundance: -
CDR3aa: CATIRRAGELFF
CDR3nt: TGTGCCACCATCCGCCGGGCCGGGGAGCTGTTTTTT

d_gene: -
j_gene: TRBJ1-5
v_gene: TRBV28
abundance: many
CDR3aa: CALGRGNNQPQHF
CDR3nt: TGTGCCCTGGGCAGGGGCAACAATCAGCCCCAGCATTTT

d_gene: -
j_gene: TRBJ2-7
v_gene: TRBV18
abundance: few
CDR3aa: CASSRDGTSYEQYF
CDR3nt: TGTGCCAGCTCACGGGACGGGACATCCTACGAGCAGTACTTC

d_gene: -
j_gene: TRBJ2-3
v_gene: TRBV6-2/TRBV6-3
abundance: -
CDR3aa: CASSSQRDTQYF
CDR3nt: TGTGCCAGCAGTTCCCAGCGAGATACGCAGTATTTT

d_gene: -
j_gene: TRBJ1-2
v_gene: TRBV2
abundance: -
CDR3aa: CASSLRTGTRPYGYTF
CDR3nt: TGTGCCAGCAGTCTGCGTACCGGGACCCGACCCTATGGCTACACCTTC

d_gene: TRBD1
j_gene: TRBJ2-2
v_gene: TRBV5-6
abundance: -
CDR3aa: CASSWTGNGELFF
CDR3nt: TGTGCCAGCAGCTGGACAGGGAACGGGGAGCTGTTTTTT

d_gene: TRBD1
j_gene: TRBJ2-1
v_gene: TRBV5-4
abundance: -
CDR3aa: CASSLGDRDDNEQFF
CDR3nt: TGTGCCAGCAGCTTGGGGGACAGGGATGACAATGAGCAGTTCTTC

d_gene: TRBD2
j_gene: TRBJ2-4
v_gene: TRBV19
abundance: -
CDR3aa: CASAERGNIQYF
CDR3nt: TGTGCCAGTGCGGAGCGGGGAAACATTCAGTACTTC

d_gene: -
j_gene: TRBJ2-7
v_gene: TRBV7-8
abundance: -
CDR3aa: CASSLGTTGEQYF
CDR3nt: TGTGCCAGCAGCTTAGGGACTACGGGGGAGCAGTACTTC

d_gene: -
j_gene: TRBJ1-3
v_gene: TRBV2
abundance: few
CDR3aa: CASSALRASGNTIYF
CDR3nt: TGTGCCAGCAGTGCACTTCGTGCCTCTGGAAACACCATATATTTT

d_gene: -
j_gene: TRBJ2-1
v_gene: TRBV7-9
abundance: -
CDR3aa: CASSGVWTEYNEQFF
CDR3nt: TGTGCCAGCAGCGGTGTTTGGACAGAGTACAATGAGCAGTTCTTC

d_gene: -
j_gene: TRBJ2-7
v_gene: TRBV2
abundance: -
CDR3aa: CASKTGGPEQYF
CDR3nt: TGTGCCAGCAAGACCGGGGGCCCCGAGCAGTACTTC

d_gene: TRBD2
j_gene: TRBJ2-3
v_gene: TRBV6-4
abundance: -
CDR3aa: CASSTSGGGDTQYF
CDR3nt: TGTGCCAGCAGTACTAGCGGGGGAGGCGATACGCAGTATTTT

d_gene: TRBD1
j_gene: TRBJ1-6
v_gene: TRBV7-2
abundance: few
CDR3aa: CASSQRQGAGSPLHF
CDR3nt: TGTGCCAGCAGCCAACGACAGGGGGCGGGTTCACCCCTCCACTTT